The present T cell receptor beta chain was sequenced within a study of cytomegalovirus exposure and HLA in healthy donors. The CDR3 sequence is 13 residues long. Trimming removed 2 bases at V and 9 bases at J, with 13 bases between. CDR1 and CDR2 from the germline V gene are KGHSH and LQKENI. The PCR used 60 Vbeta and 13 Jbeta primers. Study processing details: Tens of millions of unique TCR beta chains, approximately 11 million of them shared, were counted by a later analysis. TCRdb's copy holds only in-frame clones and misses some; the assay was immunoSEQ multiplex PCR. The DNA was the basis for D and trimming; V, J and clone size are from that table. This repertoire includes 150,000 to 200,000 clones. Study results and caveats: Later on, a genetic analysis was performed. It linked a missense variant in DCLRE1C with V- and J-gene trimming of TCR beta.

Regarding this clone: The antigen remains undetermined.

The sequencing sample was made of PBMCs. The TCR was taken from a woman aged 55-69 years in good health and CMV-seronegative. V usage is TRBV18 and J usage is TRBJ2-5; D is unclear. The CDR3 DNA is TGTGCCAGCTCACCAGAAAATGACCGGGCCCAGTACTTC. Translation gives CASSPENDRAQYF.